One and the same sample provided the 4 T cell receptor beta chains below, sequenced in a study of neurological immune-mediated disorders. TCRdb itself ran the 5' RACE reads through MiXCR, one entry per CDR3 protein. The sample contains some 77,000 distinct CDR3 sequences, roughly 13% of which appear only once. As to time point: longitudinal time-point 1 (baseline). The specimen was PBMCs. These receptors all come from a female donor with HTLV-1-associated myelopathy (HAM/TSP).

This clonotype was picked up a small number of times. J is TRBJ2-2 and V is TRBV12-3 or TRBV12-4; D gene uncertain. This CDR3 contains 14 residues. V lost 7 bases, J lost 3 bases, and 12 bases lay in between. CDR3 nucleotides: TGTGCCAGCACCCCGAGATCCGACACCGGGGAGCTGTTTTTT. The encoded protein is CASTPRSDTGELFF.

The chain employs TRBV28 and TRBJ1-1; D gene uncertain. This CDR3 is built from 14 residues. Trimming stripped 6 bases from V and 7 bases from J, with 18 bases between. CDR1 and CDR2 (germline): MDHEN, SYDVKM. CDR3 coding DNA: TGTGCCAGCAGCATGCGGGGTGGGTACATTGAAGCTTTCTTT. It specifies CASSMRGGYIEAFF.

In this sample, this clonotype turned up many times. This CDR3 is CSAREAGGSFRAFF. The CDR3 DNA reads as TGCAGTGCTAGAGAAGCAGGGGGCTCGTTTAGAGCTTTCTTT. This chain links TRBV20-1 with TRBJ1-1, with TRBD1 matching over 8 bases. The germline CDR1 and CDR2 sequences are DFQATT and SNEGSKA (reference sequence). This CDR3 is built from 14 residues. Unmatched junction bases numbered 10, after V lost 0 bases and J lost 10 bases.

Ten or more counts support this clonotype. The chain links TRBV2 to TRBJ1-1, with 7 bases matching TRBD1. The CDR3 runs to 14 residues. Germline V gene data show CDR1 as SNHLY and CDR2 as FYNNEI. J gave up 0 bases and V 3 bases, and 1 base lay outside the gene matches. Here the CDR3 DNA reads TGTGCCAGCAGTGACAGGGGGATGAACACTGAAGCTTTCTTT. It codes for CASSDRGMNTEAFF.